These 14 T cell receptor beta chains were all obtained from the same sample, sequenced in a study of T cell clones after liver transplantation. Sequencing used immunoSEQ multiplex PCR; TCRdb keeps in-frame clones, though not all of them. The sample yields some 57,000 clones, around 70% seen once. The sample consisted of CD4+ T cells from blood, taken at the 22-month timepoint. The receptors were gathered from a human patient who received a liver transplant. The T cells may come from the graft donor.

This chain connects TRBV5-4 to TRBJ1-5; no definite D call. Trimming stripped 5 bases from V and 8 bases from J, with 14 bases between. The V gene's germline CDR1 is SGHNT and CDR2 YYREEE (reference sequence). The CDR3 runs 13 residues. CDR3 protein: CASSAVPGEPQHF. The CDR3 DNA follows: TGTGCCAGCAGTGCGGTACCTGGGGAGCCCCAGCATTTT.

This chain joins TRBV7-2 and TRBJ2-2; tentatively, D is TRBD1 (5 bases). The germline V and J ends were trimmed by 1 base and 5 bases, with 17 bases remaining between them. The germline gives CDR1 SGHTA, CDR2 FQGNSA. CDR3 size: 17 residues. Here the CDR3 reads CASSLEGSRARTGELFF. The DNA of the CDR3 is TGTGCCAGCAGCTTAGAAGGTTCCAGGGCGAGAACCGGGGAGCTGTTTTTT.

The rearrangement links TRBV5-6 to TRBJ2-5; D is unclear. CDR3 length: 13 residues. V was trimmed by 1 base and J by 2 bases, leaving 6 bases between them. The germline CDR1 and CDR2 sequences are SGHDT and YYEEEE. CDR3 protein: CASSLQPQETQYF. DNA of the CDR3: TGTGCCAGCAGCTTGCAGCCTCAAGAGACCCAGTACTTC.

The genes are TRBV4-1 and TRBJ1-1, with a tentative D call TRBD1 (5 bases). V dropped 0 bases and J dropped 11 bases, with 16 bases sitting between them. CDR1 MGHRA and CDR2 YSYEKL come from the germline V gene. The CDR3 extends over 14 amino acids. Here the CDR3 DNA reads TGCGCCAGCAGCCAAGACGAAGTCGGCAGGGATGCTTTCTTT. Protein: CASSQDEVGRDAFF.

The V call is TRBV27, the J call TRBJ1-2, with D unresolved. The V and J ends lost 4 bases and 4 bases respectively, with 10 bases between them. From germline, CDR1 is MNHEY and CDR2 SMNVEV (reference sequence). The CDR3 length is 13 residues. The DNA for the CDR3 is TGTGCCAGCAGTTGGCGGGCCACCTATGGCTACACCTTC. This encodes CASSWRATYGYTF.

This clone has a single count. The chain uses TRBV5-6 and TRBJ2-5; possibly TRBD2 for D (5 bases). Germline CDR1 SGHDT, CDR2 YYEEEE. V lost 3 bases and J 2 bases, leaving 14 bases between the germline ends. The CDR3 runs to 15 residues. CDR3: CASSSVSGVQETQYF. Written as DNA, the CDR3 is TGTGCCAGCAGCTCTGTTTCCGGGGTTCAAGAGACCCAGTACTTC.

The gene calls are TRBV30 and TRBJ1-6; D unresolved. CDR3 size: 12 residues. Looked up from germline, CDR1 is GTSNPN and CDR2 is SVGIG (reference sequence). Between the trimmed V and J ends, which lost 3 bases and 5 bases, there was a span of 5 bases. CDR3 coding DNA: TGTGCCTGGAGCGGGAATAATTCACCCCTCCACTTT. It is translated as CAWSGNNSPLHF.

This clone was seen a handful of times. The chain carries TRBV27 and TRBJ2-7; 7 bases map to TRBD1. In germline, CDR1 is MNHEY, CDR2 SMNVEV (reference sequence). The CDR3 totals 16 residues. After removal of 4 bases from V and 2 bases from J, the junction contained 11 bases not matched to a gene. Here the CDR3 reads CASSSSRDSFPYEQYF. The CDR3 DNA is TGTGCCAGCAGTTCCAGCCGGGACAGCTTTCCCTACGAGCAGTACTTC.

This rearrangement joins TRBV9 to TRBJ1-6; D ambiguous. Trimming stripped 0 bases from V and 12 bases from J, with 7 bases between. Per germline, CDR1 SGDLS and CDR2 YYNGEE. The CDR3 totals 12 residues. Written as DNA, the CDR3 is TGTGCCAGCAGCGTAGAAGGGCGACCCCTCCACTTT. Translated, it gives CASSVEGRPLHF. The entire variable domain, with the rest obtained from reference TRBV9 and TRBJ1-6, is as follows: DSGVTQTPKHLITATGQRVTLRCSPRSGDLSVYWYQQSLDQGLQFLIQYYNGEERAKGNILERFSAQQFPDLHSELNLSSLELGDSALYFCASSVEGRPLHFGNGTRLTVT.

This clone was seen a single time. The genes are TRBV30 and TRBJ2-1; weak D call: TRBD1 (5 bases). V dropped 4 bases and J dropped 8 bases, with 15 bases sitting between them. The V gene's germline CDR1 is GTSNPN and CDR2 SVGIG (reference sequence). The CDR3 totals 13 residues. CDR3 sequence reads: CAWKPPWGDEQFF. CDR3 nucleotide sequence: TGTGCCTGGAAGCCCCCTTGGGGCGATGAGCAGTTCTTC.

This chain uses TRBV5-4 with TRBJ2-3; D is unresolved. V gave up 3 bases and J gave up 2 bases, with 10 bases separating them. The CDR3 is made up of 14 amino acids. The germline V gene encodes CDR1 SGHNT and CDR2 YYREEE (reference sequence). The CDR3 region is CASSSDSFTDTQYF. CDR3 nucleotide sequence: TGTGCCAGCAGCTCTGACTCATTCACAGATACGCAGTATTTT.

The chain couples TRBV5-6 to TRBJ2-3, with D perhaps given as TRBD1 or TRBD2 (5 bases each). Germline loops: CDR1 SGHDT, CDR2 YYEEEE. The CDR3 contains 16 residues. V lost 2 bases to trimming and J lost 0 bases, with 13 bases between them. CDR3: CASSFSGTSSTDTQYF. CDR3 bases: TGTGCCAGCAGCTTTTCAGGGACCTCTAGCACAGATACGCAGTATTTT.

This clone was counted a few times. The CDR3 reads CASSYSRNEQFF. CDR3 coding DNA: TGTGCCAGCAGTTACTCTCGGAATGAGCAGTTCTTC. The V call is TRBV6-5, the J call TRBJ2-1; D remains ambiguous. Germline CDR1 is MNHEY and CDR2 is SVGAGI. The CDR3 is made up of 12 amino acids. The V end lost 0 bases, the J end lost 7 bases, and 4 bases lay between the germline ends.

This clone was found a few times. The chain joins TRBV29-1 to TRBJ2-1; maybe TRBD1 (6 bases). V lost 5 bases and J 12 bases, leaving 11 bases between the germline ends. The length of the CDR3 is 10 residues. The germline CDR1 and CDR2 sequences are SQVTM and ANQGSEA. The CDR3 sequence: CSVQTGMQFF. CDR3 in DNA: TGCAGCGTTCAAACAGGGATGCAGTTCTTC.